This TCR beta chain was observed in a study of control samples from healthy donors and cancer patients. Assay: immunoSEQ multiplex PCR; the TCRdb copy retains only in-frame clones and omits some. The table has approximately 140,000 clones, approximately 94% seen once. The V end was cut by 0 bases, the J end by 4 bases, with 13 bases between. The CDR3 length is 15 residues. Germline V lookup: CDR1 SGDLS, CDR2 YYNGEE. This TCR derives from a man between 35 and 55 years old in good health. Sequencing was done on a sample of blood. The J gene is TRBJ1-2, the V gene TRBV9; no clear D. DNA of the CDR3: TGTGCCAGCAGCGTAGGCGGCAGCCCTGGCTATGGCTACACCTTC. Encoded protein: CASSVGGSPGYGYTF.